One sample yielded the 11 T cell receptor beta chains listed below, sequenced in a study of T-cell memory formation after mild COVID-19. MiXCR was run by TCRdb on the 5' RACE reads, yielding one entry per CDR3 protein. The data show about 140,000 distinct CDR3 sequences, approximately 26% seen once. The sequenced sample was PBMCs or a T cell subset sorted from them (not recorded which). The receptors come from an adult woman who had mild COVID-19 (a few samples of this study predate the infection). Cell type and time point are not known.

This clonotype was seen a few times. The chain employs TRBV14 and TRBJ2-7; TRBD1 aligns across 10 bases. This CDR3 is 15 amino acids long. The germline V gene has CDR1 SGHDN and CDR2 FVKESK. After removal of 2 bases from V and 4 bases from J, the junction contained 5 bases not matched to a gene. CDR3 DNA: TGTGCCAGCAGCCAAACCCCGGACAGGGGGTACGAGCAGTACTTC. This sequence encodes CASSQTPDRGYEQYF. Variable domain in full (rest from reference TRBV14 and TRBJ2-7): EAGVTQFPSHSVIEKGQTVTLRCDPISGHDNLYWYRRVMGKEIKFLLHFVKESKQDESGMPNNRFLAERTGGTYSTLKVQPAELEDSGVYFCASSQTPDRGYEQYFGPGTRLTVT.

Many counts were recorded for this clonotype. The V and J genes are TRBV5-1 and TRBJ2-1; the D is unclear. This CDR3 has 13 amino acids. Trimming removed 2 bases at V and 9 bases at J, with 12 bases between. Germline lookup yields CDR1 SGHRS and CDR2 YFSETQ. The DNA of the CDR3 is TGCGCCAGCAGCTTACCGGCGGTGGGTGAGCAGTTCTTC. It specifies CASSLPAVGEQFF.

This clonotype was detected only a few times. The rearrangement joins TRBV7-6 to TRBJ1-1; D call uncertain. Trimming pared 7 bases from V and 5 bases from J, leaving 17 bases between. The germline CDR1 and CDR2 sequences are SGHVS and FNYEAQ. The CDR3 is made up of 14 amino acids. The CDR3, as DNA: TGTGCCAGCATCCCGGGAGGCTCCGATACTGAAGCTTTCTTT. Its protein product is CASIPGGSDTEAFF.

This clonotype was picked up a small number of times. The V call is TRBV7-9, the J call TRBJ2-2, with D tentatively TRBD1 or TRBD2 (6 bases each). The CDR3 contains 16 residues. The V gene lost 5 bases and the J gene lost 4 bases, with 17 bases spanning the gap. The germline V gene has CDR1 SEHNR and CDR2 FQNEAQ (reference sequence). CDR3 residues: CASSPSLGGGTGELFF. The CDR3 nucleotides are TGTGCCAGCAGCCCTTCATTGGGGGGCGGCACCGGGGAGCTGTTTTTT.

This clonotype showed up just a few times. The chain links TRBV6-6 to TRBJ1-6; 7 bases align to TRBD1. V lost 4 bases and J lost 11; bases outside the gene matches: 5. The germline CDR1 and CDR2 sequences are MNHNY and SVGAGI (reference sequence). The CDR3 is 13 residues long. The CDR3 loop reads CASSSTGWTPLHF. CDR3 DNA sequence: TGTGCCAGCAGTTCGACAGGGTGGACACCCCTCCACTTT.

V is TRBV20-1 and J is TRBJ1-1; 9 positions match TRBD1. J lost 2 bases, V lost 2 bases, and 3 bases had no gene match. Germline CDR1 DFQATT, CDR2 SNEGSKA (reference sequence). This CDR3 region has 14 residues. CDR3 DNA sequence: TGCAGTGCTAGAAAACAGGGGGCCAACACTGAAGCTTTCTTT. It specifies CSARKQGANTEAFF.

This chain links TRBV24-1 with TRBJ2-7; D possibly corresponds to TRBD1 (6 bases). This CDR3 spans 12 amino acids. Trimming removed 3 bases from V and 7 bases from J, with 9 bases in between. The germline V gene encodes CDR1 KGHDR and CDR2 SFDVKD. CDR3 sequence reads: CATSDNGQEQYF. CDR3 coding DNA: TGTGCCACCAGTGATAATGGACAGGAGCAGTACTTC.

The V gene is TRBV20-1, the J gene TRBJ2-7, with D possibly matching TRBD1 (5 bases). Per the germline V gene, CDR1 is DFQATT and CDR2 is SNEGSKA (reference sequence). The CDR3 runs 14 residues. V lost 3 bases, J lost 2 bases, and 14 bases lay in between. CDR3 region: CSASLGDFAYEQYF. CDR3 DNA sequence: TGCAGTGCTAGTCTAGGGGATTTCGCCTACGAGCAGTACTTC.

The V gene is TRBV6-5, the J gene TRBJ2-5; no clear D. Germline CDR1 reads MNHEY; CDR2 reads SVGAGI. The CDR3 contains 14 residues. Trimming removed 5 bases at V and 5 bases at J, with 15 bases between. For the CDR3, the DNA is TGTGCCAGCAGTCCCCGGGTCCCGCGTGAGACCCAGTACTTC. This translates into CASSPRVPRETQYF.

J is TRBJ1-5 and V is TRBV20-1; possibly TRBD1 for D (6 bases). V gave up 4 bases and J gave up 10 bases, with 17 bases separating them. Germline CDR1 DFQATT, CDR2 SNEGSKA (reference sequence). The CDR3 sequence is 13 residues long. The CDR3 here is CSATRQDSSPQHF. For the CDR3, the DNA is TGCAGTGCTACCCGACAGGACTCGAGTCCCCAGCATTTT.

Only a few counts were recorded for this clonotype. J is TRBJ2-7 and V is TRBV29-1; D not resolved. Germline V gene lookup returns CDR1 SQVTM and CDR2 ANQGSEA. V lost 4 bases and J lost 4, with 5 bases in between. The CDR3 runs 10 residues. The CDR3 DNA is TGCAGCGTTGTTGAATACGAGCAGTACTTC. It yields the protein CSVVEYEQYF.